This T cell receptor beta chain was captured in a study of shared clonotypes between healthy human individuals (dated by TCRdb to between 2020 and 2021). For context, the study as a whole: A couple of women and three men aged 18 to 49 years were included in the cohort. For each donor, three plates each were used for CD4 naive and CD4 memory, two plates were used for CD8 naive, and one plate was used for CD8 memory. Blood TCR repertoires of five healthy adults were deeply sequenced to estimate repertoire size and the extent of clonotype sharing between individuals. To increase sequencing depth and limit assay-specific biases, different laboratories used diverse techniques to prepare libraries and sequence TCR repertoires. Each donor's leukapheresis produced roughly between roughly 0.85 and 9.5 billion PBMCs. Beyond this particular receptor, the publication reports: Higher generation probabilities were observed for clonotypes shared by all four sorted-subset donors than for non-shared clonotypes. Because the study included a small number of donors, the genetic and exposure-history diversity represented was limited. Rarefaction of sorted-subset datasets indicated incomplete sequencing despite the large sequencing depth. Across a few donors, approximately 5% of naive CD4, approximately 3.6% of naive CD8, approximately 2.5% of memory CD4, and roughly 0.4% of memory CD8 clonotypes were shared. Naive subsets generally had larger estimated clonotype richness than memory subsets did. Pairwise subsampling led to the expectation that sequencing depth would affect the degree of clonotype sharing among donors. Only blood was sampled, and tissue TCR repertoires likely differ from those in blood.

In regard to this clone: Its antigen is currently not known. There are no base qualities to consult, and no much larger clone falls within one base.

TCR CDR3 regions were amplified from genomic DNA by multiplex PCR using the deep immunoSEQ assay. Extracted genomic DNA from each cell subset was distributed evenly across all wells of several immunoSEQ 96-well plates, and each plate was treated as a replicate. Each replicate PCR for sorted subsets received about 180 ng genomic DNA, equal to 30,000 or so T cell genomes. The purified libraries were quantified using a Qubit 3.0 fluorometer, sized with a Bioanalyzer 2100, and then quantified again using the KAPA Library Quantification kit. A separate single-read 150-cycle Illumina NextSeq 550 flow cell was used to sequence each immunoSEQ 96-well plate. In the authors' own workflow: Because only junctional sequences without quality scores were contained in the immunoSEQ output, filtering matching that applied to full-length reads could not be performed. To assign V/J genes and CDR3, sequences were annotated using PyIR, a Python wrapper for IgBLAST v1.9, with IMGT germline references. Reads with weak V/J assignments (E-value above 1e-6), missing CDR3, stop codons, out-of-frame junctions, or ambiguous translated residues were removed. V3J clonotypes were defined as sequences sharing an identical inferred V gene, J gene, and CDR3 amino acid sequence. Percentage overlap between repertoires was calculated by dividing the number of shared unique clonotypes by the size of the smaller repertoire. Richness of each repertoire was evaluated using RTK rarefaction, the Chao1 estimator, and Recon v2.1 estimates of unobserved clonotypes. OLGA was used to compute generation probabilities for all TCRbeta clonotypes that the gDNA method yielded from several donors. As stored in TCRdb, this immuneACCESS dataset retains in-frame rearrangements with V and J assigned. A fraction of the clones does not appear; measured against another copy, unresolved V genes explain less than half of the discrepancy, and the remainder lacks a known reason. V, J and clone size are those of that table, while D and trimming were read from the DNA. The sample table records 2 million to 2.5 million clones; approximately 94% of these occur just once. The top ten constitute 1.7% of the sample.

CDR1 and CDR2 are drawn from the germline V gene (reference sequence): SEHNR, FQNEAQ. Trimming costs V 2 bases and J 4 bases, and their ends lie 9 bases apart. The CDR3 holds 14 amino acids from the cysteine to the phenylalanine. Solely the CDR3 DNA is kept, with 42 bases framed from the first base. CD8 naive samples consisted of CD45RO-negative cells that were positively selected for CCR7, yielding a CD45RA+CCR7+ population without TemRA cells. The donors were healthy, HIV-negative adults who had no recently reported acute infections or vaccinations. Every donor was a Caucasian adult residing in Nashville, Tennessee, USA. Blood was collected by leukapheresis, and PBMCs were isolated by Ficoll-Histopaque density gradient centrifugation and then cryopreserved in liquid nitrogen vapor phase. Purity and quantity of every magnetically sorted T cell population were checked by analytical flow cytometry. Each sorted fraction had its genomic DNA isolated and then quantified by UV absorbance on a Nanodrop 2000c.

This receptor was obtained from a man aged 18 to 30 in good health. Some clones in this sample may be carry-over from other donors' samples. This sequence uses TRBV7-9 and TRBJ1-5, and TRBD1 may be the D gene, going by 5 matching bases. Sequencing used naive CD8+ T cells from PBMCs. The cell subset or site label corresponds to: CD45RA+CCR7+. DNA sequence: TGTGCCAGCAGCTTACCAGGGCTGAATCAGCCCCAGCATTTT. Translation gives CASSLPGLNQPQHF.